This T cell receptor beta chain was sequenced during a study of control samples from healthy donors and cancer patients (dated by TCRdb to the early 2020s). A remark on this clone: Its target antigen remains unknown. Qualities for individual bases were not recorded, and no much larger clone is one base off.

The method behind the library was the immunoSEQ multiplex PCR assay. The table was pulled from immuneACCESS by TCRdb, which kept in-frame rearrangements only. Such tables lose some clones; where checked, under half of the loss comes from unresolved V genes, and the rest has no known cause. Recorded for this sample are about 130,000 clones; just under 95% of them occurred a single time. Approximately 6% of the sample goes to the ten largest clones. CDR1 and CDR2, per the germline V gene, are SGHAT and FQNNGV. V loses 4 bases of germline sequence and J loses 5 bases, and the interval between the two ends is 14 bases. The CDR3 goes from the cysteine to the phenylalanine over 15 residues. Just the 45-base CDR3 DNA is kept, in frame starting at base 1.

The chain was built from TRBV11-2 and TRBJ2-2; a weak D assignment points to TRBD2 (6 bases agree). The material sequenced was blood. The clonotype comes from a man younger than 30 in good health. The nucleotide sequence is given as TGTGCCAGCAGCTCGCGGGGCAGCGGAACCGGGGAGCTGTTTTTT. Protein translation: CASSSRGSGTGELFF.